This paragraph covers one TCR beta chain sequence. Its matching antigen is unknown. This entry is derived from a study of post-analysis software for immune sequencing data. Notes on the study in general: Elevated frequency relative to controls characterized several TRBV segments in patients, TRBV5-6, TRBV5-1 and TRBV20-1 among them.

TCR beta libraries were prepared from cDNA with unique molecular identifiers. TCRdb re-called the PCR reads with MiXCR, one entry per CDR3 protein. Found here are about 540,000 distinct CDR3 sequences, around 36% of them singletons; the top ten hold approximately 6%. The CDR3 totals 12 residues. The V end lost 2 bases, the J end lost 7 bases, and 9 bases lay between the germline ends. CDR1 is MDHEN and CDR2 is SYDVKM in the germline V gene. This chain links TRBV28 with TRBJ2-7; D remains ambiguous. Sequencing was performed on blood. The clonotype comes from a girl under 18 with multiple sclerosis. Written as DNA, the CDR3 is TGTGCCAGCAGTTTAGTCTCGAGAGAGCAGTACTTC. Its translation: CASSLVSREQYF.